These 28 T cell receptor beta chains came from one sample sequenced in a study of blood T cell repertoires in COVID-19. Data came from immunoSEQ multiplex PCR; TCRdb stores just in-frame clones and leaves some out. The data contain around 100,000 clones, approximately 93% of them singletons. Sequenced input: peripheral blood. The receptors shown here come from a man aged 50 or older with active COVID-19.

The chain carries TRBV9 and TRBJ2-5, with D perhaps TRBD2 (6 bases). V gave up 4 bases and J gave up 2 bases, with 12 bases separating them. CDR1 and CDR2 (germline): SGDLS, YYNGEE. CDR3 length equals 14 residues. The CDR3 reads CASSPWTTQETQYF. DNA for the CDR3: TGTGCCAGCAGCCCCTGGACTACTCAAGAGACCCAGTACTTC.

The chain uses TRBV27 and TRBJ2-1; 8 bases fit TRBD2. This CDR3 contains 18 residues. The J segment lost 6 bases and the V segment lost 6 bases, leaving 19 bases of the junction unmatched. From germline, CDR1 is MNHEY and CDR2 SMNVEV (reference sequence). The DNA of the CDR3 is TGTGCCAGCAGCCACCCGGGGACTAGGGGGGTCAAGGGCAATGAGCAGTTCTTC. Translation gives CASSHPGTRGVKGNEQFF.

The chain couples TRBV6-5 to TRBJ1-2; D is uncertain. This CDR3 comprises 11 residues. Per the germline V gene, CDR1 is MNHEY and CDR2 is SVGAGI. V shed 5 bases and J shed 5 bases, with 6 bases lying between them. The CDR3 protein is CASSSKYGYTF. The CDR3 DNA sequence: TGTGCCAGCAGTAGCAAATATGGCTACACCTTC.

V usage is TRBV11-2 and J usage is TRBJ1-2; D may be TRBD1 (5 bases). V was clipped by 1 base and J by 0 bases, with 12 bases between them. This CDR3 region has 16 residues. Germline V CDR1 and CDR2: SGHAT, FQNNGV. In nucleotides, the CDR3 is TGTGCCAGCAGCTTAGCAACTATGACAGCTAACTATGGCTACACCTTC. Its translation: CASSLATMTANYGYTF.

V usage is TRBV14 and J usage is TRBJ2-3; no firm D call. Looked up from germline, CDR1 is SGHDN and CDR2 is FVKESK. The CDR3 is made up of 11 amino acids. Trimming took 2 bases from V and 5 from J, leaving 2 bases between them. CDR3 DNA sequence: TGTGCCAGCAGCCAACTAGATACGCAGTATTTT. This translates into CASSQLDTQYF.

The rearrangement links TRBV6-1 to TRBJ2-3; tentative D call: TRBD1 (8 bases). With 4 bases removed from V and 3 bases from J, the gap between germline ends came to 17 bases. CDR1 and CDR2 from the germline V gene are MNHNS and SASEGT. The length of the CDR3 is 16 residues. The CDR3 protein is CASSAYDRGGTDTQYF. Here the CDR3 DNA reads TGTGCCAGCAGTGCTTATGACAGGGGAGGGACAGATACGCAGTATTTT.

The chain carries TRBV6-5 and TRBJ2-1; TRBD1 matches 7 bases. Per germline, CDR1 MNHEY and CDR2 SVGAGI. The J segment lost 0 bases and the V segment lost 6 bases, leaving 5 bases of the junction unmatched. CDR3 length: 15 residues. As DNA, the CDR3 is TGTGCCAGCAGGACAGGGCCGAGCTCCTACAATGAGCAGTTCTTC. Protein: CASRTGPSSYNEQFF.

The chain is built from TRBV5-4 and TRBJ2-2; unclear D gene. The CDR3 extends over 14 amino acids. Trimming took off 4 bases at V and 7 bases at J, with 14 bases between the two ends. Germline V gene sequence: CDR1 SGHNT, CDR2 YYREEE (reference sequence). The CDR3 DNA follows: TGTGCCAGCAGCCGACCCTCGTCAGGCGGGGAGCTGTTTTTT. Translated: CASSRPSSGGELFF.

This chain links TRBV2 with TRBJ1-2, with D hard to call. Germline CDR1 is SNHLY and CDR2 is FYNNEI. With 0 bases removed from V and 10 bases from J, the gap between germline ends came to 15 bases. The CDR3 is 14 amino acids. Here the CDR3 reads CASSEASGPVTYTF. CDR3 sequence (DNA): TGTGCCAGCAGTGAAGCCTCGGGTCCAGTTACCTACACCTTC.

The chain has TRBV3-1 (or the pseudogene TRBV3-2) and TRBJ1-4; 7 positions agree with TRBD1. The CDR3 runs to 14 residues. Germline CDR1 and CDR2: LGHDT and YNNKEL (reference sequence). V shed 1 base, J shed 10 bases, and the junction held 6 bases outside the gene matches. The CDR3 region has the DNA TGTGCCAGCAGCCAAGCCTCGGACAGGTCAAAACTGTTTTTT. Protein: CASSQASDRSKLFF.

This clone has a single count. A read error may produce the germline difference seen at one junction end. The chain joins TRBV27 to TRBJ1-1; D remains unclear. Germline V CDR1 and CDR2: MNHEY, SMNVEV (reference sequence). The CDR3 runs to 14 residues. The CDR3 bases are TGTGCCAGCAGTCTATCCCTCAAGCACTACGAAGCTTTCTTT. Translation: CASSLSLKHYEAFF.

The V gene is TRBV2, the J gene TRBJ1-2; tentatively, D is TRBD1 (6 bases). The CDR3 is 14 residues long. The ends were cut back, 6 bases at V and 2 bases at J, with 13 bases in the middle. The V gene's germline CDR1 is SNHLY and CDR2 FYNNEI. The CDR3 is CASRHREGNYGYTF. Written as DNA, the CDR3 is TGTGCCAGCAGGCACAGGGAGGGGAACTATGGCTACACCTTC.

This CDR3 reads CASGLQGAREKLFF. The CDR3 region has the DNA TGTGCTAGTGGTCTTCAGGGGGCGAGGGAAAAACTGTTTTTT. The gene calls are TRBV12-5 and TRBJ1-4; TRBD1 matches at 8 bases. Germline trimming cut 5 bases from V and 8 bases from J; bases unmatched to any gene: 7. From germline, CDR1 is LGHNT and CDR2 FRNRAP. The CDR3 has 14 amino acids.

The chain is built from TRBV5-1 and TRBJ2-1, with 12 bases identical to TRBD2. Per the germline V gene, CDR1 is SGHRS and CDR2 is YFSETQ. After removal of 6 bases from V and 0 bases from J, the junction contained 13 bases not matched to a gene. CDR3 length: 19 amino acids. CDR3 protein: CASNEGLAGFKNSYNEQFF. The CDR3, as DNA: TGCGCCAGCAACGAAGGACTAGCGGGATTTAAAAACTCCTACAATGAGCAGTTCTTC.

The chain links TRBV11-2 to TRBJ2-2, with 10 bases matching TRBD2. Per the germline V gene, CDR1 is SGHAT and CDR2 is FQNNGV. The CDR3 is 15 amino acids. Trimming removed 6 bases from V and 5 bases from J; junction bases left unmatched: 6. The DNA of the CDR3 is TGTGCCAGCAGTTCTAGCGGGGGAGGGACCGGGGAGCTGTTTTTT. It is translated as CASSSSGGGTGELFF.

J is TRBJ2-1 and V is TRBV18; 11 bases agree with TRBD2. This CDR3 contains 15 residues. Unmatched junction bases numbered 5, after V lost 0 bases and J lost 10 bases. CDR1 and CDR2 (germline): KGHSH, LQKENI. The CDR3 DNA reads as TGTGCCAGCTCACCACCGGTAGCGGGGGGGAGAGAGCAGTTCTTC. Translation gives CASSPPVAGGREQFF. The variable domain in full, with the rest retrieved from reference TRBV18 and TRBJ2-1, is NAGVMQNPRHLVRRRGQEARLRCSPMKGHSHVYWYRQLPEEGLKFMVYLQKENIIDESGMPKERFSAEFPKEGPSILRIQQVVRGDSAAYFCASSPPVAGGREQFFGPGTRLTVL.

This clone was recorded only once. The V gene is TRBV5-1, the J gene TRBJ1-2; TRBD1 agrees at 7 bases. Germline values: CDR1 SGHRS, CDR2 YFSETQ. The CDR3 is 13 amino acids. The V segment lost 4 bases and the J segment 5 bases; nucleotides outside the gene matches: 5. In DNA, the CDR3 is TGCGCCAGCAGCCAAGACAGGGATTATGGCTACACCTTC. Translating it yields CASSQDRDYGYTF.

The chain combines TRBV2 with TRBJ2-2; D may be TRBD2 (6 bases). There are 14 residues in the CDR3. The germline V gene encodes CDR1 SNHLY and CDR2 FYNNEI. The germline V and J ends were trimmed by 6 bases and 6 bases, with 14 bases remaining between them. CDR3 sequence reads: CASSGGWGPGELFF. The CDR3 DNA is TGTGCCAGCAGCGGAGGGTGGGGCCCCGGGGAGCTGTTTTTT.

This chain links TRBV7-8 with TRBJ2-7, with a possible D match to TRBD1 (5 bases). This CDR3 is built from 15 residues. Germline V gene sequence: CDR1 SGHVS, CDR2 FQNEAQ. Trimming pared 0 bases from V and 1 base from J, leaving 10 bases between. The CDR3 reads CASSLAETGSYEQYV. The CDR3 nucleotides read TGTGCCAGCAGCTTAGCGGAAACAGGTTCCTACGAGCAGTACGTC.

This clone has just one count. In DNA form, the CDR3 reads TGTGCCAGTAGTATCGGGGGGCCGACTTCTAACAACGAGCAGTACTTC. Translating it yields CASSIGGPTSNNEQYF. The chain is built from TRBV19 and TRBJ2-7; a possible D gene is TRBD2 (7 bases). CDR1 is LNHDA and CDR2 is SQIVND in the germline V gene (reference sequence). The CDR3 has 16 amino acids. V was shortened by 3 bases and J by 5 bases, with 20 bases between the two germline ends.

The rearrangement links TRBV11-3 to TRBJ2-1; 9 bases are a match to TRBD1. CDR1 is SGHNT, CDR2 YENEEA, per germline. With 5 bases clipped from V and 0 bases from J, the junction kept 11 bases outside the gene matches. The CDR3 extends over 18 amino acids. The CDR3 is CASSPGTGSASSYNEQFF. The CDR3 coding sequence is TGTGCCAGCAGCCCCGGGACAGGGTCGGCAAGCTCCTACAATGAGCAGTTCTTC.

The V and J genes are TRBV10-2 and TRBJ2-5; 7 nucleotides match TRBD2. Germline V gives CDR1 WSHSY, CDR2 SAAADI. The V and J ends lost 6 bases and 4 bases, in that order; junction bases with no gene match: 14. This CDR3 has 16 amino acids. The CDR3 sequence is CASREAGPAWGETQYF. In DNA form, the CDR3 reads TGCGCCAGCAGGGAAGCGGGACCCGCGTGGGGAGAGACCCAGTACTTC.

This chain links TRBV7-8 with TRBJ2-4; D remains unclear. Trimming took off 1 base at V and 6 bases at J, with 16 bases between the two ends. CDR1 SGHVS and CDR2 FQNEAQ come from the germline V gene. This CDR3 has 16 residues. CDR3 in amino acids: CASSLDSAAAINIQYF. The DNA for the CDR3 is TGTGCCAGCAGCTTAGATTCGGCGGCCGCGATAAACATTCAGTACTTC. Drawing the rest from reference TRBV7-8 and TRBJ2-4, the complete variable domain is GAGVSQSPRYKVAKRGQDVALRCDPISGHVSLFWYQQALGQGPEFLTYFQNEAQLDKSGLPSDRFFAERPEGSVSTLKIQRTQQEDSAVYLCASSLDSAAAINIQYFGAGTRLSVL.

This rearrangement joins TRBV4-1 to TRBJ2-4, with 11 nucleotides matching TRBD2. From germline, CDR1 is MGHRA and CDR2 YSYEKL. The CDR3 is 18 amino acids. The J segment lost 0 bases and the V segment lost 1 base, leaving 5 bases of the junction unmatched. The CDR3 here is CASSQGVAGGRAKNIQYF. CDR3 nucleotide sequence: TGCGCCAGCAGCCAAGGGGTAGCGGGGGGGCGAGCCAAAAACATTCAGTACTTC.

The chain links TRBV6-5 to TRBJ2-3, with 7 positions matching TRBD1. Germline V lookup: CDR1 MNHEY, CDR2 SVGAGI. Trimming cost V 4 bases and J 2 bases; bases outside gene matches: 3. This CDR3 has 14 residues. CDR3 bases: TGTGCCAGCAGTTTACAGGGGAACACAGATACGCAGTATTTT. Amino acids: CASSLQGNTDTQYF.

The V gene is TRBV11-2, the J gene TRBJ2-1; D is perhaps TRBD2 (6 bases). The ends were cut back, 0 bases at V and 4 bases at J, with 16 bases in the middle. The germline gives CDR1 SGHAT, CDR2 FQNNGV. The CDR3 loop spans 17 amino acids. The CDR3 loop reads CASSLDRLAWEYNEQFF. CDR3 nucleotide sequence: TGTGCCAGCAGCTTAGATAGGCTAGCGTGGGAATACAATGAGCAGTTCTTC.

This sequence joins TRBV3-1 (or the pseudogene TRBV3-2) and TRBJ2-1, with 9 positions matching TRBD2. Trimming at V came to 4 bases and at J to 3 bases, leaving 7 bases not matched to a gene. The germline gives CDR1 LGHDT, CDR2 YNNKEL (reference sequence). There are 16 residues in the CDR3. The CDR3 is CASSLRTSVNYNEQFF. The CDR3 DNA reads TGTGCCAGCAGCCTAAGGACTAGCGTGAACTACAATGAGCAGTTCTTC.

This clone was seen once. The chain combines TRBV4-1 with TRBJ2-1; TRBD2 aligns across 12 bases. CDR1 and CDR2 (germline): MGHRA, YSYEKL. J gave up 4 bases and V 3 bases, and 4 bases lay outside the gene matches. The CDR3 spans 16 residues. The CDR3 DNA sequence: TGCGCCAGCAGCCAGACGACTAGCGGGGGATACAATGAGCAGTTCTTC. Protein: CASSQTTSGGYNEQFF.